Listed below are T cell receptor beta chains from one sample, sequenced in a study of CD8 T cells in ankylosing spondylitis. TCRdb redid the calling of the 5' RACE reads with MiXCR, one entry per CDR3 protein. The data contain more than 150,000 distinct CDR3 sequences, around 10% of them singletons. What was sequenced was blood, either unsorted or a sorted T cell fraction (not recorded which). These receptors all come from a male donor with ankylosing spondylitis or in good health (not recorded which). CDR3s include the opening cysteine and the closing phenylalanine or tryptophan. Each record gives: V gene, clone size, D gene, J gene, CDR3 protein, CDR3 DNA. D genes are given only for firm matches. Clone size is shown for a subset of rows, as once, few, many or a class of expanded clone.

V: TRBV7-8
size: many
D: TRBD1
J: TRBJ1-4
CDR3: CASSLLTGINEKLFF
DNA: TGTGCCAGCAGCCTATTGACAGGGATCAATGAAAAACTGTTTTTT

V: TRBV15
size: many
D: -
J: TRBJ2-2
CDR3: CATSRVDTGELFF
DNA: TGTGCCACCAGCAGAGTTGACACCGGGGAGCTGTTTTTT

V: TRBV3-1
size: many
D: -
J: TRBJ1-6
CDR3: CASSLRGVMNYNSPLHF
DNA: TGTGCCAGCAGCCTTAGGGGGGTTATGAACTATAATTCACCCCTCCACTTT

V: TRBV6-1
size: -
D: -
J: TRBJ2-1
CDR3: CASTPTGANEQFF
DNA: TGTGCCAGCACCCCAACCGGGGCCAATGAGCAGTTCTTC

V: TRBV2
size: many
D: -
J: TRBJ2-3
CDR3: CASSDGLSDTQYF
DNA: TGTGCCAGCAGTGATGGCCTTTCAGATACGCAGTATTTT

V: TRBV9
size: -
D: -
J: TRBJ2-7
CDR3: CASSVSSRPVAYEQYF
DNA: TGTGCCAGCAGCGTATCCTCCCGACCGGTGGCCTACGAGCAGTACTTC

V: TRBV28
size: -
D: TRBD1
J: TRBJ2-1
CDR3: CASSLRDRIYNEQFF
DNA: TGTGCCAGCAGTTTGAGGGACAGGATCTACAATGAGCAGTTCTTC

V: TRBV20-1
size: few
D: -
J: TRBJ2-5
CDR3: CSAKGGESRETQYF
DNA: TGCAGTGCTAAGGGCGGGGAGAGTAGAGAGACCCAGTACTTC

V: TRBV6-1
size: -
D: TRBD2
J: TRBJ2-3
CDR3: CASSETGAGYTDTQYF
DNA: TGTGCCAGCAGTGAAACTGGAGCGGGATACACAGATACGCAGTATTTT

V: TRBV7-2
size: -
D: TRBD1
J: TRBJ2-1
CDR3: CASSPTGGFEQFF
DNA: TGTGCCAGCAGCCCGACAGGGGGATTTGAGCAGTTCTTC

V: TRBV18
size: few
D: -
J: TRBJ2-3
CDR3: CASSPTGVPDTQYF
DNA: TGTGCCAGCTCACCCACGGGGGTTCCAGATACGCAGTATTTT

V: TRBV5-6
size: few
D: -
J: TRBJ2-3
CDR3: CASSLEGPGVGDTQYF
DNA: TGTGCCAGCAGCTTGGAAGGTCCGGGGGTTGGTGATACGCAGTATTTT

V: TRBV6-1
size: -
D: -
J: TRBJ1-6
CDR3: CASSEPGQINSPLHF
DNA: TGTGCCAGCAGTGAACCGGGCCAGATTAATTCACCCCTCCACTTT

V: TRBV5-1
size: -
D: TRBD2
J: TRBJ2-3
CDR3: CASSPEGTSGRVADTQYF
DNA: TGCGCCAGCAGCCCTGAGGGTACTAGCGGCCGGGTCGCAGATACGCAGTATTTT

V: TRBV19
size: few
D: -
J: TRBJ2-3
CDR3: CASSWPFTDTQYF
DNA: TGTGCCAGTAGTTGGCCTTTCACAGATACGCAGTATTTT

V: TRBV5-1
size: many
D: TRBD2
J: TRBJ2-2
CDR3: CASSPHSGRADGELFF
DNA: TGCGCCAGCAGCCCACACAGCGGGAGGGCTGACGGGGAGCTGTTTTTT

V: TRBV29-1
size: few
D: -
J: TRBJ2-3
CDR3: CSVETRLVSPDTQYF
DNA: TGCAGCGTTGAAACCCGACTAGTTTCTCCAGATACGCAGTATTTT

V: TRBV7-2
size: many
D: -
J: TRBJ1-1
CDR3: CASSFLSSRDTTFF
DNA: TGTGCCAGCAGCTTCTTGTCCTCCCGGGACACGACTTTCTTT

V: TRBV5-1
size: -
D: -
J: TRBJ2-7
CDR3: CASSLVRGRDEQYF
DNA: TGCGCCAGCAGCTTGGTCAGGGGGAGGGACGAGCAGTACTTC

V: TRBV12-3/TRBV12-4
size: few
D: TRBD2
J: TRBJ2-7
CDR3: CASTPGLAEYEQYF
DNA: TGTGCCAGCACCCCGGGACTAGCGGAATACGAGCAGTACTTC

V: TRBV27
size: many
D: -
J: TRBJ2-5
CDR3: CASSSRRQAGETQYF
DNA: TGTGCCAGCAGTTCCCGTCGACAAGCAGGAGAGACCCAGTACTTC

V: TRBV10-3
size: many
D: -
J: TRBJ2-7
CDR3: CAIRGGDEQYF
DNA: TGTGCCATCAGGGGCGGGGACGAGCAGTACTTC

V: TRBV18
size: many
D: TRBD2
J: TRBJ2-3
CDR3: CASSPRTSAGTDTQYF
DNA: TGTGCCAGCTCACCAAGGACTAGCGCAGGCACAGATACGCAGTATTTT

V: TRBV7-2
size: -
D: TRBD1
J: TRBJ2-7
CDR3: CASSRTGQYEQYF
DNA: TGTGCCAGCAGTCGGACAGGGCAATACGAGCAGTACTTC

V: TRBV18
size: few
D: -
J: TRBJ2-7
CDR3: CASSPRRQGAYEQYF
DNA: TGTGCCAGCTCACCTAGAAGGCAGGGCGCATACGAGCAGTACTTC

V: TRBV12-3/TRBV12-4
size: -
D: -
J: TRBJ1-2
CDR3: CASSESVPSYGCTF
DNA: TGTGCCAGCAGTGAGTCCGTGCCGAGCTATGGCTGCACCTTC

V: TRBV3-1
size: many
D: -
J: TRBJ1-2
CDR3: CASSQGSRTAGGYTF
DNA: TGTGCCAGCAGCCAAGGGTCCCGTACGGCCGGGGGCTACACCTTC

V: TRBV5-1
size: many
D: -
J: TRBJ2-1
CDR3: CASSLTLSEQFF
DNA: TGCGCCAGCAGCCTGACCTTAAGCGAGCAGTTCTTC

V: TRBV11-2
size: many
D: TRBD1
J: TRBJ1-2
CDR3: CASRQPGQGYGYTF
DNA: TGTGCCAGCAGGCAACCGGGACAGGGTTATGGCTACACCTTC

V: TRBV9
size: many
D: -
J: TRBJ2-5
CDR3: CASSVEGPGETQYF
DNA: TGTGCCAGCAGCGTAGAAGGGCCGGGAGAGACCCAGTACTTC

V: TRBV12-3/TRBV12-4
size: many
D: -
J: TRBJ2-2
CDR3: CASSPQRRNTGELFF
DNA: TGTGCCAGCAGTCCCCAGCGAAGGAACACCGGGGAGCTGTTTTTT

V: TRBV7-9
size: -
D: -
J: TRBJ1-1
CDR3: CASSITGFEGLTEAFF
DNA: TGTGCCAGCAGCATAACAGGGTTCGAAGGGCTCACTGAAGCTTTCTTT

V: TRBV11-1
size: few
D: TRBD2
J: TRBJ2-5
CDR3: CASSLTARTSETTSQETQYF
DNA: TGTGCCAGCAGCTTAACGGCTAGGACTAGCGAGACTACTAGCCAAGAGACCCAGTACTTC

V: TRBV19
size: many
D: -
J: TRBJ1-1
CDR3: CASSPRVDTEAFF
DNA: TGTGCCAGTAGCCCCAGGGTGGACACTGAAGCTTTCTTT

V: TRBV5-1
size: many
D: -
J: TRBJ2-1
CDR3: CASSLVFGSEQFF
DNA: TGCGCCAGCAGCTTGGTATTCGGGAGTGAGCAGTTCTTC

V: TRBV6-5
size: few
D: TRBD1
J: TRBJ2-7
CDR3: CASSNRDRGLEQYF
DNA: TGTGCCAGCAGTAACCGGGACAGGGGGCTCGAGCAGTACTTC

V: TRBV11-2
size: -
D: -
J: TRBJ2-7
CDR3: CASTMGMITYEQYF
DNA: TGTGCCAGCACCATGGGGATGATAACCTACGAGCAGTACTTC

V: TRBV29-1
size: many
D: -
J: TRBJ2-2
CDR3: CSAERVSGELFF
DNA: TGCAGCGCCGAGAGGGTTTCCGGGGAGCTGTTTTTT

V: TRBV20-1
size: many
D: -
J: TRBJ2-7
CDR3: CSTEDPSSYEQYF
DNA: TGCAGTACGGAGGACCCTAGCTCCTACGAGCAGTACTTC

V: TRBV12-3/TRBV12-4
size: many
D: -
J: TRBJ1-1
CDR3: CASSLEDLDTEAFF
DNA: TGTGCCAGCAGTTTAGAGGATCTGGACACTGAAGCTTTCTTT

V: TRBV27
size: many
D: -
J: TRBJ2-5
CDR3: CASSFRDGETQYF
DNA: TGTGCCAGCAGTTTCAGGGACGGGGAGACCCAGTACTTC

V: TRBV19
size: -
D: TRBD1
J: TRBJ1-5
CDR3: CASTAIPEGAYSNQPQHF
DNA: TGTGCCAGTACCGCGATTCCGGAGGGGGCTTATAGCAATCAGCCCCAGCATTTT

V: TRBV10-3
size: many
D: -
J: TRBJ1-2
CDR3: CAISDGTDYGYTF
DNA: TGTGCCATCAGCGATGGGACGGACTATGGCTACACCTTC

V: TRBV3-1
size: many
D: TRBD2
J: TRBJ2-2
CDR3: CASSPLAGALGELFF
DNA: TGTGCCAGCAGCCCATTAGCGGGAGCCCTCGGGGAGCTGTTTTTT

V: TRBV27
size: medium-sized
D: -
J: TRBJ1-1
CDR3: CASSFRGRNTEAFF
DNA: TGTGCCAGCAGTTTTAGAGGACGGAACACTGAAGCTTTCTTT

V: TRBV5-1
size: many
D: -
J: TRBJ1-1
CDR3: CASSLAPRPDTEAFF
DNA: TGCGCCAGCAGCTTGGCCCCGAGGCCTGACACTGAAGCTTTCTTT

V: TRBV2
size: -
D: TRBD1
J: TRBJ1-6
CDR3: CASAQGVNSPLHF
DNA: TGTGCCAGCGCCCAGGGGGTTAATTCACCCCTCCACTTT

V: TRBV5-1
size: few
D: -
J: TRBJ2-2
CDR3: CASRSGTPNTGELFF
DNA: TGCGCCAGCAGGTCCGGGACCCCGAACACCGGGGAGCTGTTTTTT